This T cell receptor (beta chain) was sequenced for a study of blood T cells in healthy people across ages. The use of a sample-barcoded 5' primer and a J-beta primer mix characterized a second PCR of roughly 6 to 11 cycles. Each CDR3 protein is one row after TCRdb ran MiXCR on the 5' RACE reads. This table holds fewer than 1,200,000 distinct CDR3 sequences, almost 25% found once. Study conclusions and caveats: Estimates of total diversity, which came from one million sequenced T cells, were considered to be underestimates. With unsorted PBMCs, a conclusive comparison of naive versus antigen-experienced cells was not possible.

V was pared by 5 bases and J by 6 bases, with 21 bases of the junction left unmatched. The germline CDR1 and CDR2 sequences are SQVTM and ANQGSEA. This CDR3 is 18 amino acids long. In regard to this clonotype: Antigen unknown.

The same data also went into a second study, on T cells of mothers and their children. That report notes: Samples were provided by three healthy Caucasian mothers and their six children. Per child, some 3 million TCR beta CDR3 reads were obtained, against over 8 million per mother.

The sample taken for sequencing was blood. V and J are TRBV29-1 and TRBJ2-3; 9 bases agree with TRBD2. The sequence was collected from a girl aged 2 to 9 in good health. The CDR3 DNA reads as TGCAGCGTTTCCGACGACTCCCTGTTAGCGGGAGCGTCGGATACGCAGTATTTT. Its translation is CSVSDDSLLAGASDTQYF.